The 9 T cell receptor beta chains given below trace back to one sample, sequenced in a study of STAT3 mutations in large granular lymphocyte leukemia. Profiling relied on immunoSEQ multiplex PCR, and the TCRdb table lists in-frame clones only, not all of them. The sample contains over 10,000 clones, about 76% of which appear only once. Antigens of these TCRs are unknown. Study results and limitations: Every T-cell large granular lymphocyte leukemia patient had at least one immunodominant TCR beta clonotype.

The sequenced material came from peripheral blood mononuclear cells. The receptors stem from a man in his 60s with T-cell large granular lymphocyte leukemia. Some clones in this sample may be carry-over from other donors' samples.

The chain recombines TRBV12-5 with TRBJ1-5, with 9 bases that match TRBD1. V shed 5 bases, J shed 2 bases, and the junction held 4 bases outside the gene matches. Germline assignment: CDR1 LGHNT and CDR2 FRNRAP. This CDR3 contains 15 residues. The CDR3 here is CASGLGTGRNQPQHF. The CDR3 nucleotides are TGTGCTAGTGGTCTTGGGACAGGGCGCAATCAGCCCCAGCATTTT.

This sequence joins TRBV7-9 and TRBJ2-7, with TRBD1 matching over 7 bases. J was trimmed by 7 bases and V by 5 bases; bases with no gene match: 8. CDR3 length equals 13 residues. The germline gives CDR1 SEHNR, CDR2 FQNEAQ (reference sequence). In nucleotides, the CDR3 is TGTGCCAGCAGCCCCGGGACAGAGTTTGAGCAGTACTTC. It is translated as CASSPGTEFEQYF. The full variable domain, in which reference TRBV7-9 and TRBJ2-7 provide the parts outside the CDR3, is DTGVSQNPRHKITKRGQNVTFRCDPISEHNRLYWYRQTLGQGPEFLTYFQNEAQLEKSRLLSDRFSAERPKGSFSTLEIQRTEQGDSAMYLCASSPGTEFEQYFGPGTRLTVT.

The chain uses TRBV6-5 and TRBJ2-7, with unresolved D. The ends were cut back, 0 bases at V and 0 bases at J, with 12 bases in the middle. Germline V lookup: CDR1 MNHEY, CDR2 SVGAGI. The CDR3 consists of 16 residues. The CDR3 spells CASSYSSIPSSYEQYF. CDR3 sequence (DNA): TGTGCCAGCAGTTACTCTTCCATTCCAAGCTCCTACGAGCAGTACTTC.

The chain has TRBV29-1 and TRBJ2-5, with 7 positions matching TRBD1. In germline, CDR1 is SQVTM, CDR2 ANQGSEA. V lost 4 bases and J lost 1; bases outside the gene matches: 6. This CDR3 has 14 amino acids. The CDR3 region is CSVGQNRGQETQYF. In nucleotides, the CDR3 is TGCAGCGTTGGTCAAAACAGGGGCCAAGAGACCCAGTACTTC.

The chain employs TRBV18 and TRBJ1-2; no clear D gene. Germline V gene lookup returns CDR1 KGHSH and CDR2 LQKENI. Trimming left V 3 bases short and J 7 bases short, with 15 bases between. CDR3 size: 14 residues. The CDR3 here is CASSPRAREGGYTF. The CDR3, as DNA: TGTGCCAGCTCACCCCGCGCGAGGGAAGGTGGCTACACCTTC.

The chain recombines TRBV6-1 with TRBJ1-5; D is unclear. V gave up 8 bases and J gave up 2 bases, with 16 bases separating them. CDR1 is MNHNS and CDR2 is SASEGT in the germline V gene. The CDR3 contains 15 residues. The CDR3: CASLMTWFGNQPQHF. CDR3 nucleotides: TGTGCCAGCCTTATGACGTGGTTTGGCAATCAGCCCCAGCATTTT.

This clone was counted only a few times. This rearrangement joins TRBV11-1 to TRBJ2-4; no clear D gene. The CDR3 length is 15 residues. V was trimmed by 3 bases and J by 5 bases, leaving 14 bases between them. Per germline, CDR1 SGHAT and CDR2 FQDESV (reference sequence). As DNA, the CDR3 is TGTGCCAGCAGCTTCAGGATCGGTGGGGAAAACATTCAGTACTTC. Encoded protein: CASSFRIGGENIQYF.

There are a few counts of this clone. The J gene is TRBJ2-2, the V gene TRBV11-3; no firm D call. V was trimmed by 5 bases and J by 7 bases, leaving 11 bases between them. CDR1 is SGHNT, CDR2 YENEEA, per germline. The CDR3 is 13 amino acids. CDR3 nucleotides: TGTGCCAGCAGCCCCCGACTTGGCGGGGAGCTGTTTTTT. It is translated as CASSPRLGGELFF.

The CDR3 nucleotides are TGTGCCAGCAGTGAAGGCAGGGGGCTTCCCCCCTATGGCTACACCTTC. It codes for CASSEGRGLPPYGYTF. This rearrangement joins TRBV6-1 to TRBJ1-2, with 8 bases fitting TRBD1. V gave up 1 base and J gave up 4 bases; unmatched junction bases: 8. Germline CDR1 MNHNS, CDR2 SASEGT. The CDR3 has 16 amino acids.